One sample yielded the 9 T cell receptor beta chains listed below, sequenced in a study of T cells in Graves' hyperthyroidism and ophthalmopathy. The investigators amplified TCR beta CDR3 regions from RNA transcripts. When the TCR CDR3 underwent first-round RT-PCR, the HTBI primer set was used. A single record per CDR3 protein comes from TCRdb applying MiXCR to the multiplex PCR reads. The repertoire holds 200,000 to 250,000 distinct CDR3 sequences, 15% to 20% seen once, with roughly 50% in the top ten. Source material: blood. These receptors were taken from a man aged 45-65 years with Graves' hyperthyroidism.

About this clonotype: It may be a read error: a sequence one base away is much more abundant. The rearrangement joins TRBV29-1 to TRBJ2-5; possibly TRBD1 for D (5 bases). CDR1 and CDR2 (germline): SQVTM, ANQGSEA. The CDR3 is made up of 13 amino acids. V shed 4 bases and J shed 2 bases, with 11 bases lying between them. The CDR3 DNA follows: TGCAGCGTTGTAGGGGTAGATCAAGAGACCCAGTACTTC. Translation: CSVVGVDQETQYF.

There are many counts of this clonotype. CDR3 sequence: CASRTSGSFEQFF. CDR3 in DNA: TGTGCCAGCAGGACTAGCGGGAGTTTTGAGCAGTTCTTC. The chain employs TRBV6-1 and TRBJ2-1; 12 bases align to TRBD2. Germline V gives CDR1 MNHNS, CDR2 SASEGT. CDR3 length: 13 amino acids. V was pared by 6 bases and J by 9 bases, with 3 bases of the junction left unmatched.

The V call is TRBV7-9, the J call TRBJ2-2; possible D gene TRBD1, 6 bases. The CDR3 runs 15 residues. Germline-derived CDR1 and CDR2 are SEHNR and FQNEAQ (reference sequence). Deletions cut 5 bases from V and 6 bases from J, with 16 bases between. CDR3 region: CASSAWGRSPGELFF. The CDR3 DNA sequence: TGTGCCAGCAGCGCCTGGGGGCGCAGCCCCGGGGAGCTGTTTTTT.

Only a few counts were recorded for this clonotype. This chain joins TRBV4-2 and TRBJ1-5; D not certain. Trimming stripped 1 base from V and 5 bases from J, with 6 bases between. Looked up from germline, CDR1 is LGHNA and CDR2 is YNFKEQ. This CDR3 region has 13 residues. Written as DNA, the CDR3 is TGTGCCAGCAGCCAAGGGTTCTATCAGCCCCAGCATTTT. Amino acids: CASSQGFYQPQHF.

Only a few counts were recorded for this clonotype. The chain uses TRBV7-9 and TRBJ2-1; 13 nucleotides align to TRBD2. The CDR3 length is 15 residues. Germline V gene data show CDR1 as SEHNR and CDR2 as FQNEAQ (reference sequence). V shed 6 bases, J shed 7 bases, and the junction held 6 bases outside the gene matches. Here the CDR3 DNA reads TGTGCCAGCAGGTCCGGGACTAGCGGGACGAATGAGCAGTTCTTC. Translation: CASRSGTSGTNEQFF.

This clonotype was detected only a few times. A junction end diverges from the germline sequence, so it may reflect a read error. This chain links TRBV6-1 with TRBJ2-5; D is possibly TRBD1 (6 bases). Germline lookup yields CDR1 MNHNS and CDR2 SASEGT. The CDR3 contains 13 residues. The chain's CDR3 is CASMQDRKEIQYF. In nucleotides, the CDR3 is TGTGCCAGCATGCAGGACAGAAAAGAGATCCAGTACTTC.

This clonotype was detected ten times or more. The rearrangement links TRBV6-1 to TRBJ2-3; the D is unclear. The CDR3 sequence is 12 residues long. V was clipped by 5 bases and J by 7 bases, with 10 bases between them. CDR1 and CDR2 (germline): MNHNS, SASEGT. CDR3 protein: CASSQVFYTQYF. CDR3 DNA: TGTGCCAGCAGTCAAGTTTTCTATACGCAGTATTTT.

This clonotype appeared many times. The chain is built from TRBV28 and TRBJ1-1; possible D gene TRBD1, 5 bases. This CDR3 spans 15 amino acids. The ends were cut back, 4 bases at V and 2 bases at J, with 14 bases in the middle. Germline assignment: CDR1 MDHEN and CDR2 SYDVKM. The CDR3 here is CASSSTLGRNTEAFF. CDR3 coding DNA: TGTGCCAGCAGTTCAACACTGGGACGTAACACTGAAGCTTTCTTT.

This clonotype was counted a few times. A much larger clone lies a single base off, so this may be a read error. The V and J genes are TRBV18 and TRBJ2-1; possible D gene TRBD2, 6 bases. The V end was cut by 3 bases, the J end by 5 bases, with 17 bases between. Germline values: CDR1 KGHSH, CDR2 LQKENI. This CDR3 is 16 amino acids long. The CDR3: CASSPPREDLHNEQFF. CDR3 nucleotide sequence: TGTGCCAGCTCACCCCCGAGGGAGGACCTGCACAATGAGCAGTTCTTC.